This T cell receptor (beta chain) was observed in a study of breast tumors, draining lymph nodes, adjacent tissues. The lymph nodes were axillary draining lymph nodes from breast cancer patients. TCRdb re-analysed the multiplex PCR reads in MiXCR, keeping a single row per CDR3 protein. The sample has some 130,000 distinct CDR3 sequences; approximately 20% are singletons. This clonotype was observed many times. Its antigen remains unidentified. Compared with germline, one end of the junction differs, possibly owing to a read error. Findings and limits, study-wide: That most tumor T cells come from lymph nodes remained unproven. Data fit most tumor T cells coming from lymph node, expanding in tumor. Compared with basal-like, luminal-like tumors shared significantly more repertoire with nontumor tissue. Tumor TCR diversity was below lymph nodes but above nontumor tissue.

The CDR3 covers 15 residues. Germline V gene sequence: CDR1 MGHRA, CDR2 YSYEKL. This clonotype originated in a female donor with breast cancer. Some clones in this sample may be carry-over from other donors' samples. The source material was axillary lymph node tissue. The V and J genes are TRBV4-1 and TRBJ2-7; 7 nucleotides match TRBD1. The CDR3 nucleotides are TGCGCCAGCAGCCAAGATGGGACAGTAGGGTTCTACAGGAACTTC. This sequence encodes CASSQDGTVGFYRNF.